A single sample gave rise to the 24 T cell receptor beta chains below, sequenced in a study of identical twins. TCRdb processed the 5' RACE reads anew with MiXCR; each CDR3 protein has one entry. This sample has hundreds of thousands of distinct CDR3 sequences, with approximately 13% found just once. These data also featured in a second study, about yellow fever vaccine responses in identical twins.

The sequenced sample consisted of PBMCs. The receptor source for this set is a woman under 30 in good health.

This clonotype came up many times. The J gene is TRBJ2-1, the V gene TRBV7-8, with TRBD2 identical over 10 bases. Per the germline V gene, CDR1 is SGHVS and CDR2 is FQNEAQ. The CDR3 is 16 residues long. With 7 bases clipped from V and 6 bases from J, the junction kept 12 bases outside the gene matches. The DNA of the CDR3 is TGTGCCAGCACCTATCTTAAGACTAGCGGGCGCAATGAGCAGTTCTTC. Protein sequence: CASTYLKTSGRNEQFF.

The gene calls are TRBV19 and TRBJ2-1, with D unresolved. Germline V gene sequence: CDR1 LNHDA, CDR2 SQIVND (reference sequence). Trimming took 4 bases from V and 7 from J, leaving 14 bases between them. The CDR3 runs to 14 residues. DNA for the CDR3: TGTGCCAGTAGTAGAGTCCTCGGATGGAATGAGCAGTTCTTC. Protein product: CASSRVLGWNEQFF.

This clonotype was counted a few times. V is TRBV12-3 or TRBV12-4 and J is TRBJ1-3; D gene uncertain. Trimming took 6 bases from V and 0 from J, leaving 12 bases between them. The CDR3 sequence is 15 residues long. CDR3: CASSPASGSGNTIYF. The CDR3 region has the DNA TGTGCCAGCAGCCCCGCCTCGGGCTCTGGAAACACCATATATTTT.

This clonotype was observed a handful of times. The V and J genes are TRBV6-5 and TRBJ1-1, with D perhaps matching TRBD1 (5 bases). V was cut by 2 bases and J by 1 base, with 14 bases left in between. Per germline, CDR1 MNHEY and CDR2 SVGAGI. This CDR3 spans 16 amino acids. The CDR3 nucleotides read TGTGCCAGCAGTTACGGCGGGACCCAACAGAACACTGAAGCTTTCTTT. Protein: CASSYGGTQQNTEAFF.

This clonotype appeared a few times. CDR3 residues: CATSAGRSTDTQYF. In nucleotides, the CDR3 is TGTGCCACCAGTGCGGGCAGGTCCACAGATACGCAGTATTTT. This chain uses TRBV24-1 with TRBJ2-3; D gene unclear. CDR3 size: 14 residues. From germline, CDR1 is KGHDR and CDR2 SFDVKD. V dropped 5 bases and J dropped 2 bases, with 10 bases sitting between them.

The CDR3 is CASSADRGRGELFF. The CDR3 nucleotides are TGTGCCAGCAGCGCCGACAGGGGAAGGGGGGAGCTGTTTTTT. This rearrangement joins TRBV9 to TRBJ2-2; 8 bases are shared with TRBD1. Germline CDR1 and CDR2: SGDLS and YYNGEE. CDR3 size: 14 residues. The ends lost 3 bases at V and 8 bases at J; junction bases unmatched: 6. The variable domain in full, with the rest retrieved from reference TRBV9 and TRBJ2-2, is DSGVTQTPKHLITATGQRVTLRCSPRSGDLSVYWYQQSLDQGLQFLIQYYNGEERAKGNILERFSAQQFPDLHSELNLSSLELGDSALYFCASSADRGRGELFFGEGSRLTVL.

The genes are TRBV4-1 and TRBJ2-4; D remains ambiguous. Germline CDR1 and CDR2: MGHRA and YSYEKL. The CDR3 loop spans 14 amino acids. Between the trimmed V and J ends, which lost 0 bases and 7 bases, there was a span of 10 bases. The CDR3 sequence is CASSQEARWNIQYF. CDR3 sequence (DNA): TGCGCCAGCAGCCAAGAGGCTAGGTGGAACATTCAGTACTTC.

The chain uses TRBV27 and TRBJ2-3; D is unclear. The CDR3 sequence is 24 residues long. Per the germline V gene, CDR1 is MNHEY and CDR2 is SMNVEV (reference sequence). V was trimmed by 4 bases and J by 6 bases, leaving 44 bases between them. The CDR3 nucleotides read TGTGCCAGCAGTTCATCGTGGGCAACACTATCCAAAAGACACAGCTGGCTCGGACGCGATACGCAGTATTTT. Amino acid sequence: CASSSSWATLSKRHSWLGRDTQYF.

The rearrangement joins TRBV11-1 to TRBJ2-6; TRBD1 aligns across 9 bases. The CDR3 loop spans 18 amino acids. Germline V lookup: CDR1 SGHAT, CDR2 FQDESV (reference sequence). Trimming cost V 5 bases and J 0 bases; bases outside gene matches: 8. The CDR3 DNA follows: TGTGCCAGCAGCCTCCGGACAGGGGATTACTCTGGGGCCAACGTCCTGACTTTC. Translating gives CASSLRTGDYSGANVLTF.

The CDR3: CASSLAGKGGNQPQHF. The CDR3 DNA is TGTGCCAGCAGCTTAGCAGGGAAAGGGGGCAATCAGCCCCAGCATTTT. The chain recombines TRBV13 with TRBJ1-5; a weak D match, TRBD1 (5 bases). V was shortened by 1 base and J by 2 bases, with 12 bases between the two germline ends. The CDR3 is made up of 16 amino acids. CDR1 is PRHDT, CDR2 FYEKMQ, per germline (reference sequence).

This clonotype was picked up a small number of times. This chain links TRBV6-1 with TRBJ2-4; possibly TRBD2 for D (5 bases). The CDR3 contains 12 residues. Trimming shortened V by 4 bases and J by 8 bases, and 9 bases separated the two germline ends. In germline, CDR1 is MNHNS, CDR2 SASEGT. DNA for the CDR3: TGTGCCAGCAGTGGGGTCGGGGACATTCAGTACTTC. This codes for CASSGVGDIQYF.

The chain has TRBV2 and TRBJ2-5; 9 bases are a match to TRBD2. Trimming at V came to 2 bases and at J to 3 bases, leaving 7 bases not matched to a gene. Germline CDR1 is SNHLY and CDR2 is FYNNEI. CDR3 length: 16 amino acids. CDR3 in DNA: TGTGCCAGCAGTGAAAATCCTAGCGGGACGAAAGAGACCCAGTACTTC. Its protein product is CASSENPSGTKETQYF.

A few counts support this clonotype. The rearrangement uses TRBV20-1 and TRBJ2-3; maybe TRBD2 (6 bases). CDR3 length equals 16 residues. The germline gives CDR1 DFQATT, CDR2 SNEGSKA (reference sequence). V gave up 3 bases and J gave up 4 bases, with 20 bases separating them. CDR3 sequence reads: CSARGGWAGSPDTQYF. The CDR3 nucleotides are TGCAGTGCTAGGGGGGGTTGGGCAGGTAGTCCAGATACGCAGTATTTT.

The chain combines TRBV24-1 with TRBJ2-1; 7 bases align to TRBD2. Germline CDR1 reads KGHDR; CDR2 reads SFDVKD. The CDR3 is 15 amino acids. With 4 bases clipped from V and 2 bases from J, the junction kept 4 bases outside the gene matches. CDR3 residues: CATSESGGPYNEQFF. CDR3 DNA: TGTGCCACCAGTGAATCGGGAGGTCCCTACAATGAGCAGTTCTTC.

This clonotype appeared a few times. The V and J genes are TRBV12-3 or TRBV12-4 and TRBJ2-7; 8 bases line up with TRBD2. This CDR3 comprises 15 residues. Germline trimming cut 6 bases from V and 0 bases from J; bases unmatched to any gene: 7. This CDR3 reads CASSPAGTSSYEQYV. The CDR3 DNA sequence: TGTGCCAGCAGCCCGGCGGGGACTAGCTCCTACGAGCAGTACGTC.

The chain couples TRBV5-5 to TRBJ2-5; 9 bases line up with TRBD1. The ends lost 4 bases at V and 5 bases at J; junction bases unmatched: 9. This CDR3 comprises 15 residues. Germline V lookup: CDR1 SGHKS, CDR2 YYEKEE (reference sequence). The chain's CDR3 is CASSTRDREWETQYF. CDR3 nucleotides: TGTGCCAGCAGCACCCGGGACAGGGAGTGGGAGACCCAGTACTTC.

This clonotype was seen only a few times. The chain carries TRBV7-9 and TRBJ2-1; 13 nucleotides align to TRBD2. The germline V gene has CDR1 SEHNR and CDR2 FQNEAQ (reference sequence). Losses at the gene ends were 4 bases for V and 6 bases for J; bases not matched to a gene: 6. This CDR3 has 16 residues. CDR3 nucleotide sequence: TGTGCCAGCAGCTCCTTTACTAGCGGGGGGGTCAATGAGCAGTTCTTC. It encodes CASSSFTSGGVNEQFF.

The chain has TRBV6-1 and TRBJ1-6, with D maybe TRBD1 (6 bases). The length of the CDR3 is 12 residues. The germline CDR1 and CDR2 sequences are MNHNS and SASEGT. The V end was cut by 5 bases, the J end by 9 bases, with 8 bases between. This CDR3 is CASSPDSSPLHF. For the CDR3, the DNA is TGTGCCAGCAGTCCGGACAGTTCACCCCTCCACTTT.

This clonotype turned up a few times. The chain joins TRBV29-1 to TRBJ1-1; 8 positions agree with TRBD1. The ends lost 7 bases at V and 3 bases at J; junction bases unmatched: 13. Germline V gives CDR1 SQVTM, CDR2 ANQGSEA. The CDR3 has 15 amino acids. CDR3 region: CSDGTGSSSHTEAFF. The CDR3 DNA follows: TGCAGCGACGGGACAGGATCCTCATCGCACACTGAAGCTTTCTTT.

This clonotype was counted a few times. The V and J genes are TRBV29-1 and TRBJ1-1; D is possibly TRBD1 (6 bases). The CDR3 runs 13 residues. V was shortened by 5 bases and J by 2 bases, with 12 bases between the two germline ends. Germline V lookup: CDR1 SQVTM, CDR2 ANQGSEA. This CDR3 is CSVRQDPNTEAFF. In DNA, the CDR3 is TGCAGCGTTCGACAGGACCCCAACACTGAAGCTTTCTTT.

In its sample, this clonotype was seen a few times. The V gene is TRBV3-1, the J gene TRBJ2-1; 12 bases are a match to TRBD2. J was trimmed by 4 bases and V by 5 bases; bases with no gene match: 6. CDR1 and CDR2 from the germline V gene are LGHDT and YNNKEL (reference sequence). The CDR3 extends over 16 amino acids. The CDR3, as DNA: TGTGCCAGCAGCGCCACTAGCGGGGGGATTTACAATGAGCAGTTCTTC. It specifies CASSATSGGIYNEQFF.

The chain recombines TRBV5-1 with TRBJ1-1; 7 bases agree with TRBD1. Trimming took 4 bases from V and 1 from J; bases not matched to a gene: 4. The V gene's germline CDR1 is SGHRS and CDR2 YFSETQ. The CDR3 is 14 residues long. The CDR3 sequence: CASSTGQPNTEAFF. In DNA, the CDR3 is TGCGCCAGCAGCACGGGACAGCCGAACACTGAAGCTTTCTTT.

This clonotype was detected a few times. CDR3 sequence reads: CASSTGQGAANTGELFF. The CDR3 coding sequence is TGCGCCAGCAGCACCGGACAGGGGGCTGCGAACACCGGGGAGCTGTTTTTT. J is TRBJ2-2 and V is TRBV5-1, with 11 nucleotides matching TRBD1. The length of the CDR3 is 17 residues. V was clipped by 4 bases and J by 0 bases; unmatched bases: 5. The V gene's germline CDR1 is SGHRS and CDR2 YFSETQ.

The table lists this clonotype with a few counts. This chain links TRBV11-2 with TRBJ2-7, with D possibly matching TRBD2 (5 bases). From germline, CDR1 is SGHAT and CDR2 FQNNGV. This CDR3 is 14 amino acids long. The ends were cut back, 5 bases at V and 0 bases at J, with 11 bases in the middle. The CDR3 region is CASSPDYNSYEQYF. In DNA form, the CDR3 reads TGTGCCAGCAGCCCCGACTACAACTCCTACGAGCAGTACTTC.